Listed here are 28 T cell receptor beta chains from one sample, sequenced in a study of T cells in Graves' hyperthyroidism and ophthalmopathy. Amplified regions were TCR beta CDR3 sequences from RNA transcripts. An initial round of RT-PCR targeting the TCR CDR3 relied on the HTBI primer set. Using its own MiXCR run on the multiplex PCR reads, TCRdb lists one record per CDR3 protein. This table has 300,000 to 450,000 distinct CDR3 sequences, approximately 14% appearing once. Sequencing was done on a sample of blood. The receptors derive from a woman aged 25 to 45 with Graves' ophthalmopathy.

This clonotype was recorded many times. The rearrangement links TRBV12-3 or TRBV12-4 to TRBJ2-7; D is unclear. Trimming shortened V by 7 bases and J by 3 bases, and 13 bases separated the two germline ends. The CDR3 totals 13 residues. DNA for the CDR3: TGTGCCAGCACCCTAGGGCCCTTCTACGAGCAGTACTTC. Its translation is CASTLGPFYEQYF.

This clonotype came up many times. The CDR3 DNA follows: TGTGCCACCAGTGTGGAGGGGGCCCAGTACAATGAGCAGTTCTTC. It encodes CATSVEGAQYNEQFF. V usage is TRBV24-1 and J usage is TRBJ2-1; perhaps TRBD1 as D (7 bases). The CDR3 has 15 amino acids. The germline CDR1 and CDR2 sequences are KGHDR and SFDVKD. Trimming removed 5 bases at V and 4 bases at J, with 14 bases between.

This clonotype turned up a few times. Written as DNA, the CDR3 is TGTGCCAGTGAGGGGTGGGAAGGTGAAAAACTGTTTTTT. As protein: CASEGWEGEKLFF. The chain recombines TRBV25-1 with TRBJ1-4, with D tentatively TRBD1 (5 bases). The CDR3 spans 13 residues. Germline CDR1 reads MGHDK; CDR2 reads SYGVNS. The V and J ends lost 9 bases and 7 bases respectively, with 15 bases between them.

The CDR3 bases are TGTGCCAGCAGTGGGGGGGCGGGGATGTACAATGAGCAGTTCTTC. Protein sequence: CASSGGAGMYNEQFF. The chain carries TRBV9 and TRBJ2-1; D is possibly TRBD2 (7 bases). Between the trimmed V and J ends, which lost 5 bases and 4 bases, there was a span of 16 bases. Germline V gene sequence: CDR1 SGDLS, CDR2 YYNGEE. This CDR3 region has 15 residues.

This clonotype occurred many times. The genes are TRBV2 and TRBJ2-1; D may be TRBD1 (6 bases). Germline CDR1 SNHLY, CDR2 FYNNEI. This CDR3 comprises 15 residues. V lost 6 bases to trimming and J lost 5 bases, with 17 bases between them. CDR3 sequence (DNA): TGTGCCAGCAGGAAACAGGGACCGGAGGACAATGAGCAGTTCTTC. It codes for CASRKQGPEDNEQFF.

This clonotype was counted ten times or more. The J gene is TRBJ1-6, the V gene TRBV6-1; the D is unclear. Deletions cut 6 bases from V and 4 bases from J, with 10 bases between. The CDR3 contains 14 residues. Germline assignment: CDR1 MNHNS and CDR2 SASEGT. CDR3 sequence reads: CASRKTVYNSPLHF. CDR3 bases: TGTGCCAGCAGAAAGACGGTGTATAATTCACCCCTCCACTTT.

This clonotype showed up many times. CDR3 loop: CAWGRGQGATTNEKLFF. CDR3 DNA sequence: TGTGCCTGGGGTAGGGGACAGGGGGCCACAACTAATGAAAAACTGTTTTTT. The chain carries TRBV30 and TRBJ1-4; 12 bases are shared with TRBD1. V shed 5 bases and J 0 bases; nucleotides not matched to a gene: 7. Germline CDR1 and CDR2: GTSNPN and SVGIG (reference sequence). This CDR3 has 17 residues.

This clonotype has at least ten counts. The chain carries TRBV2 and TRBJ1-2; 7 nucleotides line up with TRBD1. Germline CDR1 is SNHLY and CDR2 is FYNNEI. The CDR3 runs to 15 residues. J gave up 1 base and V 4 bases, and 6 bases lay outside the gene matches. Here the CDR3 reads CASSATGTGNYGYTF. The CDR3 DNA reads as TGTGCCAGCAGTGCGACAGGGACGGGTAACTATGGCTACACCTTC. The variable domain in full, completed from reference TRBV2 and TRBJ1-2, reads EPEVTQTPSHQVTQMGQEVILRCVPISNHLYFYWYRQILGQKVEFLVSFYNNEISEKSEIFDDQFSVERPDGSNFTLKIRSTKLEDSAMYFCASSATGTGNYGYTFGSGTRLTVV.

The gene calls are TRBV10-3 and TRBJ1-5; 8 bases align to TRBD1. The V gene end was trimmed by 6 bases and the J gene end by 0 bases; junction bases not matched to a gene: 4. CDR1 and CDR2 from the germline V gene are ENHRY and SYGVKD. This CDR3 has 15 amino acids. Written as DNA, the CDR3 is TGTGCCATCAGCCCGGGACAGGCTAGCAATCAGCCCCAGCATTTT. It yields the protein CAISPGQASNQPQHF.

This clonotype was observed at least ten times. The chain links TRBV27 to TRBJ2-1; D is possibly TRBD2 (6 bases). The germline CDR1 and CDR2 sequences are MNHEY and SMNVEV (reference sequence). V dropped 1 base and J dropped 5 bases, with 15 bases sitting between them. This CDR3 spans 16 amino acids. The CDR3 DNA reads as TGTGCCAGCAGTTTATTCCGCCCAGCGGGTAACAATGAGCAGTTCTTC. As protein: CASSLFRPAGNNEQFF.

In the case of this clonotype: One end of the junction fails to match germline, which may point to a read error. This rearrangement joins TRBV9 to TRBJ2-7, with unresolved D. The germline gives CDR1 SGDLS, CDR2 YYNGEE. The CDR3 length is 13 residues. The CDR3 DNA is TGTGCCGGCAGTGCAAAGGCGTCAGGCGAGCAGTACTTC. Its translation is CAGSAKASGEQYF.

This clonotype was seen many times. CDR3 loop: CASSGGTRDNEQFF. In DNA, the CDR3 is TGTGCCAGCTCAGGCGGGACTAGAGACAATGAGCAGTTCTTC. This chain uses TRBV18 with TRBJ2-1; TRBD2 agrees at 8 bases. V lost 5 bases and J lost 5; bases outside the gene matches: 5. The CDR3 loop spans 14 amino acids. Looked up from germline, CDR1 is KGHSH and CDR2 is LQKENI.

This clonotype has a count of ten or more. The chain has TRBV28 and TRBJ2-7, with a weak D call TRBD1 (5 bases). Germline V CDR1 and CDR2: MDHEN, SYDVKM. V was shortened by 3 bases and J by 1 base, with 13 bases between the two germline ends. The length of the CDR3 is 15 residues. CDR3 sequence reads: CASSFRVDPSYEQYF. Written as DNA, the CDR3 is TGTGCCAGCAGTTTCAGGGTAGATCCTTCCTACGAGCAGTACTTC. The full variable domain, its missing parts supplied by reference TRBV28 and TRBJ2-7, is DVKVTQSSRYLVKRTGEKVFLECVQDMDHENMFWYRQDPGLGLRLIYFSYDVKMKEKGDIPEGYSVSREKKERFSLILESASTNQTSMYLCASSFRVDPSYEQYFGPGTRLTVT.

The table lists this clonotype with a few counts. This chain links TRBV18 with TRBJ2-3, with 10 bases matching TRBD1. CDR1 and CDR2 from the germline V gene are KGHSH and LQKENI. This CDR3 comprises 15 residues. The J segment lost 5 bases and the V segment lost 3 bases, leaving 5 bases of the junction unmatched. The CDR3 DNA follows: TGTGCCAGCTCACCCGGACAGGGGGTAATAGATACGCAGTATTTT. Its translation: CASSPGQGVIDTQYF. Supplemented by reference TRBV18 and TRBJ2-3, the full variable domain reads NAGVMQNPRHLVRRRGQEARLRCSPMKGHSHVYWYRQLPEEGLKFMVYLQKENIIDESGMPKERFSAEFPKEGPSILRIQQVVRGDSAAYFCASSPGQGVIDTQYFGPGTRLTVL.

This clonotype was counted once. V and J are TRBV6-5 and TRBJ2-7, with 8 bases that match TRBD2. The germline V gene has CDR1 MNHEY and CDR2 SVGAGI. The CDR3 runs 19 residues. Trimming took 2 bases from V and 0 from J; bases not matched to a gene: 15. For the CDR3, the DNA is TGTGCCAGCAGTTACCGGGGGGGCGGGGGCCCTAAAAGCTCCTACGAGCAGTACTTC. It specifies CASSYRGGGGPKSSYEQYF.

The rearrangement uses TRBV19 and TRBJ1-1; D uncertain. The germline gives CDR1 LNHDA, CDR2 SQIVND (reference sequence). V was pared by 5 bases and J by 3 bases, with 16 bases between. The CDR3 loop spans 15 amino acids. The chain's CDR3 is CASSFSRSKHTEAFF. CDR3 bases: TGTGCCAGTAGTTTCTCCCGCTCCAAGCACACTGAAGCTTTCTTT.

This clonotype was found many times. V and J are TRBV29-1 and TRBJ2-7; maybe TRBD2 (5 bases). In germline, CDR1 is SQVTM, CDR2 ANQGSEA. The CDR3 extends over 15 amino acids. V was trimmed by 4 bases and J by 2 bases, leaving 18 bases between them. The CDR3 DNA follows: TGCAGCGTTGTTTCCTACAACTCGAGGGCCTACGAGCAGTACTTC. This encodes CSVVSYNSRAYEQYF.

This clonotype was counted ten times or more. This chain links TRBV20-1 with TRBJ2-3; 8 bases are a match to TRBD2. Germline V gives CDR1 DFQATT, CDR2 SNEGSKA (reference sequence). This CDR3 has 13 amino acids. J lost 2 bases, V lost 5 bases, and 3 bases had no gene match. As DNA, the CDR3 is TGCAGTGCTCGTGGACTAGCCACAGATACGCAGTATTTT. Translation gives CSARGLATDTQYF.

This clonotype was seen many times. V gene TRBV30 combines with J gene TRBJ1-5; D perhaps matches TRBD1 (5 bases). Between the trimmed V and J ends, which lost 3 bases and 3 bases, there was a span of 12 bases. Per the germline V gene, CDR1 is GTSNPN and CDR2 is SVGIG (reference sequence). This CDR3 has 14 amino acids. The chain's CDR3 is CAWSLKGNNQPQHF. CDR3 coding DNA: TGTGCCTGGAGCCTAAAGGGGAACAATCAGCCCCAGCATTTT. Drawing the rest from reference TRBV30 and TRBJ1-5, the complete variable domain is SQTIHQWPATLVQPVGSPLSLECTVEGTSNPNLYWYRQAAGRGLQLLFYSVGIGQISSEVPQNLSASRPQDRQFILSSKKLLLSDSGFYLCAWSLKGNNQPQHFGDGTRLSIL.

The sample holds many counts of this clonotype. Mismatch with germline at one junction end may stem from a read error. The V call is TRBV20-1, the J call TRBJ1-1; D perhaps matches TRBD1 (6 bases). Germline V lookup: CDR1 DFQATT, CDR2 SNEGSKA (reference sequence). The CDR3 length is 14 residues. In DNA, the CDR3 is TGTAAGGGGGTCGGGGCTTTATGGAACACTGAAGCTTTCTTT. As protein: CKGVGALWNTEAFF.

At least ten counts were recorded for this clonotype. The chain recombines TRBV6-2 or TRBV6-3 with TRBJ1-2; perhaps TRBD1 as D (6 bases). Germline V gene lookup returns CDR1 MNHEY and CDR2 SVGEGT. This CDR3 comprises 13 residues. Trimming cost V 7 bases and J 2 bases, with 11 bases left between them. The CDR3 is CASTLDRNYGYTF. The CDR3 region has the DNA TGTGCCAGCACCTTAGACAGGAACTATGGCTACACCTTC.

At least ten counts were recorded for this clonotype. The rearrangement links TRBV3-1 to TRBJ2-1, with a possible D match to TRBD2 (5 bases). V lost 5 bases and J lost 0, with 20 bases in between. The CDR3 spans 18 residues. CDR1 LGHDT and CDR2 YNNKEL come from the germline V gene (reference sequence). The CDR3 sequence: CASSYYRIGGSSYNEQFF. DNA of the CDR3: TGTGCCAGCAGCTACTATCGTATAGGTGGGAGCTCCTACAATGAGCAGTTCTTC.

This chain links TRBV7-9 with TRBJ1-6; D ambiguous. The CDR3 has 14 amino acids. Trimming pared 1 base from V and 5 bases from J, leaving 6 bases between. Germline V gene data show CDR1 as SEHNR and CDR2 as FQNEAQ (reference sequence). CDR3 in amino acids: CASSLGQDNSPLHF. CDR3 sequence (DNA): TGTGCCAGCAGCTTAGGCCAGGATAATTCACCCCTCCACTTT.

In this sample, this clonotype turned up many times. This chain connects TRBV4-1 to TRBJ1-6, with D hard to call. The germline gives CDR1 MGHRA, CDR2 YSYEKL. This CDR3 is 15 amino acids long. Trimming removed 0 bases from V and 8 bases from J, with 11 bases in between. The CDR3 nucleotides are TGCGCCAGCAGCCAAGATTGGCTTCCAGATTCACCCCTCCACTTT. It yields the protein CASSQDWLPDSPLHF.

Ten or more counts support this clonotype. The chain couples TRBV30 to TRBJ2-3, with 11 bases aligning to TRBD2. CDR3 length equals 15 residues. From germline, CDR1 is GTSNPN and CDR2 SVGIG (reference sequence). V was pared by 5 bases and J by 3 bases, with 7 bases of the junction left unmatched. In DNA form, the CDR3 reads TGTGCCTGGGTGATAGCGGGGGGGCTGACAGATACGCAGTATTTT. Translating gives CAWVIAGGLTDTQYF.

V is TRBV5-1 and J is TRBJ1-2; 8 positions match TRBD1. Germline loops: CDR1 SGHRS, CDR2 YFSETQ. V gave up 4 bases and J gave up 5 bases; unmatched junction bases: 10. The CDR3 runs 15 residues. DNA of the CDR3: TGCGCCAGCAGCCAAAGCTTAGACAGGGGTTATGGCTACACCTTC. This sequence encodes CASSQSLDRGYGYTF.

This clonotype was seen at least ten times. The chain carries TRBV19 and TRBJ2-1, with 9 bases that match TRBD2. Unmatched junction bases numbered 7, after V lost 7 bases and J lost 3 bases. CDR3 length: 15 residues. CDR1 and CDR2 from the germline V gene are LNHDA and SQIVND (reference sequence). In nucleotides, the CDR3 is TGTGCCAGTACACCCCTAGCGGGACTCTACAATGAGCAGTTCTTC. Its translation is CASTPLAGLYNEQFF.

This clonotype was found many times. This sequence joins TRBV2 and TRBJ2-1; 9 positions match TRBD2. Germline V gene lookup returns CDR1 SNHLY and CDR2 FYNNEI. With 1 base clipped from V and 7 bases from J, the junction kept 8 bases outside the gene matches. The CDR3 totals 16 residues. CDR3 nucleotides: TGTGCCAGCAGTGAAGAGTATAGCGGGGGTCAGAATGAGCAGTTCTTC. This translates into CASSEEYSGGQNEQFF.